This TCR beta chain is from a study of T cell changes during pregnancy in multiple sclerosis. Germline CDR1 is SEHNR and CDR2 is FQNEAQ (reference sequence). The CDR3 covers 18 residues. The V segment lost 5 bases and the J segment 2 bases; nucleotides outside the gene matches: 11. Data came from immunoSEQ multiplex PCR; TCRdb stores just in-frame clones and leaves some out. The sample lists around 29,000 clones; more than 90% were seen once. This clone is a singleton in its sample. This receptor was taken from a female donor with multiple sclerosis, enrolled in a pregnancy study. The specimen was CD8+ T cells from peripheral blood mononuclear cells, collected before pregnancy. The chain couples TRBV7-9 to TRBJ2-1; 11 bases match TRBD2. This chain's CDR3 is CASSGTSGRTNAYNEQFF. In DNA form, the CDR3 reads TGTGCCAGCAGCGGGACTAGCGGTCGAACCAATGCCTACAATGAGCAGTTCTTC.